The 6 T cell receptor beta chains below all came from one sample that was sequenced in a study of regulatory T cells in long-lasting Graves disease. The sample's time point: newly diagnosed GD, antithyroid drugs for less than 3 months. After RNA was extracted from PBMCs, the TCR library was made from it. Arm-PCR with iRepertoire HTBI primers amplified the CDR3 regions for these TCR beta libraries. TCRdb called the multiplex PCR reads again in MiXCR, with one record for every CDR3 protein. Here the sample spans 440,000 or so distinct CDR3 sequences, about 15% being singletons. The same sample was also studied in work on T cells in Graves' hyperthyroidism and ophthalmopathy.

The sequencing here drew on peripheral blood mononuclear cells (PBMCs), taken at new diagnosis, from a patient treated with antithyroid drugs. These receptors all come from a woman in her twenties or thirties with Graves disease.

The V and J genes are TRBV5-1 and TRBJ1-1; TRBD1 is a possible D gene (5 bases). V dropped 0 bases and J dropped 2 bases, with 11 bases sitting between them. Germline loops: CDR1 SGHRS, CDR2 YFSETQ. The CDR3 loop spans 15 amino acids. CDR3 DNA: TGCGCCAGCAGCTTGGAGGACATTTTAAACACTGAAGCTTTCTTT. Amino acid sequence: CASSLEDILNTEAFF.

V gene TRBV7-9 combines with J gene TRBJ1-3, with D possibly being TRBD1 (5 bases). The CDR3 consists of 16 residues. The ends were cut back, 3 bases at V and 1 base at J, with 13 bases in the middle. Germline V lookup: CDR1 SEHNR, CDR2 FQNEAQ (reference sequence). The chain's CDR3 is CASSFGHAVSGNTIYF. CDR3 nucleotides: TGTGCCAGCAGCTTTGGACATGCCGTTTCTGGAAACACCATATATTTT. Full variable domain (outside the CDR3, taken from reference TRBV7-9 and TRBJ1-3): DTGVSQNPRHKITKRGQNVTFRCDPISEHNRLYWYRQTLGQGPEFLTYFQNEAQLEKSRLLSDRFSAERPKGSFSTLEIQRTEQGDSAMYLCASSFGHAVSGNTIYFGEGSWLTVV.

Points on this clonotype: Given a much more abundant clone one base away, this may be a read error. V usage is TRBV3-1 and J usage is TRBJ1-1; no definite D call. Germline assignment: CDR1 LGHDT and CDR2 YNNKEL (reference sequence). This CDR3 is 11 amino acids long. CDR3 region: CASSGSTEASF. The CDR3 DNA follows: TGTGCCAGCAGCGGATCCACTGAAGCTTCCTTT. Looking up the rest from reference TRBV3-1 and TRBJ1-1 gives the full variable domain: DTAVSQTPKYLVTQMGNDKSIKCEQNLGHDTMYWYKQDSKKFLKIMFSYNNKELIINETVPNRFSPKSPDKAHLNLHINSLELGDSAVYFCASSGSTEASFGQGTRLTVV.

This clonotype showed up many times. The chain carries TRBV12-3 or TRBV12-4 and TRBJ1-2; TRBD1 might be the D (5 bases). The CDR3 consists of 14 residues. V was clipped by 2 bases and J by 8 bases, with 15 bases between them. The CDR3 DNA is TGTGCCAGCAGTTTAAGGTTGGGGGAATCAGGCTACACCTTC. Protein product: CASSLRLGESGYTF.

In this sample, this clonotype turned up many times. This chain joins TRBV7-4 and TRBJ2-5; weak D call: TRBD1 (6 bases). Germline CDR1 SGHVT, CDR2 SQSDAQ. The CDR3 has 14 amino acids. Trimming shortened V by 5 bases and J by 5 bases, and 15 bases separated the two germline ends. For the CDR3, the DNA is TGTGCCAGCAGCGAAAGGGGGTTCTGGGAGACCCAGTACTTC. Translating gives CASSERGFWETQYF.

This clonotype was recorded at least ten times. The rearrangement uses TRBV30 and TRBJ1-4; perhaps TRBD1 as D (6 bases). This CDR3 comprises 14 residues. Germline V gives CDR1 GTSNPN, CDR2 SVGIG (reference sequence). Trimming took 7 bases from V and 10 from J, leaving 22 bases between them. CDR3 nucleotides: TGTGCCTACCACCCCTCCGACAGGCCCGGAAAACTGTTTTTT. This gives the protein CAYHPSDRPGKLFF.